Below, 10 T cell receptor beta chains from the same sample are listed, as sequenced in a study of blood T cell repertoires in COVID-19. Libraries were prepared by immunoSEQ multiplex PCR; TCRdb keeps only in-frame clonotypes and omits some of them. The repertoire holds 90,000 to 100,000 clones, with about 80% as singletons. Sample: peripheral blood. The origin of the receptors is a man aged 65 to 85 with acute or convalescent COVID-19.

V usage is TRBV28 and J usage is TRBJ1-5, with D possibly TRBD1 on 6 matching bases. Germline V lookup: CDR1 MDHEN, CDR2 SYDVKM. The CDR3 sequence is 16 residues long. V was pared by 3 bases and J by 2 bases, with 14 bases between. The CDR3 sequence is CASSLGGGGRNQPQHF. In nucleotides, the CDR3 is TGTGCCAGCAGTTTGGGGGGCGGGGGCCGCAATCAGCCCCAGCATTTT.

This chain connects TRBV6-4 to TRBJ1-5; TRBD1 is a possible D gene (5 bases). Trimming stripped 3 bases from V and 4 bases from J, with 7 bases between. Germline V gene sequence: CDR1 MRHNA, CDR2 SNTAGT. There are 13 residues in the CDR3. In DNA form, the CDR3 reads TGTGCCAGCAGTGAACAGGCTAATCAGCCCCAGCATTTT. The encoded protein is CASSEQANQPQHF.

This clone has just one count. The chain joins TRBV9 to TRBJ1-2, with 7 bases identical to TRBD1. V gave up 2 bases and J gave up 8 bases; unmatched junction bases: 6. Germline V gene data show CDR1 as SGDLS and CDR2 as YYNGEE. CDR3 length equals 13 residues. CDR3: CASSVGTVRGYTF. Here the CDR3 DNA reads TGTGCCAGCAGCGTTGGGACAGTGCGGGGCTACACCTTC.

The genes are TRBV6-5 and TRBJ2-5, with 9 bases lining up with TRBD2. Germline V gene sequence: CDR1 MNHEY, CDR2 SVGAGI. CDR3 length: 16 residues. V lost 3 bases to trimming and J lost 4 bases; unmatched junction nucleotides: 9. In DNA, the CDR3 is TGTGCCAGCAGTTATAAAGCGGGAGGACGATTAGAGACCCAGTACTTC. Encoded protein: CASSYKAGGRLETQYF.

CDR3 residues: CSAPLLYGYTF. The DNA of the CDR3 is TGCAGTGCTCCTCTTCTCTATGGCTACACCTTC. The chain has TRBV20-1 and TRBJ1-2; D is ambiguous. The V end lost 5 bases, the J end lost 4 bases, and 8 bases lay between the germline ends. Germline V gene data show CDR1 as DFQATT and CDR2 as SNEGSKA (reference sequence). The length of the CDR3 is 11 residues.

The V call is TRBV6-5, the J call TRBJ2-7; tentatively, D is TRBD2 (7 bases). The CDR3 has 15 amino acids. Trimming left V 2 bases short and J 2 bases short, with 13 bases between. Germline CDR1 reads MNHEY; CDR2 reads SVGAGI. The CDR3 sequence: CASSYEKGGAYEQYF. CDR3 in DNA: TGTGCCAGCAGTTACGAGAAGGGGGGGGCCTACGAGCAGTACTTC.

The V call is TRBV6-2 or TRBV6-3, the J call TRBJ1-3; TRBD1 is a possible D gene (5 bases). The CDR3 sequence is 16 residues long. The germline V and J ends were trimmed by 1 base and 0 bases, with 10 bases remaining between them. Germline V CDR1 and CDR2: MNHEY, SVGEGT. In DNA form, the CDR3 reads TGTGCCAGCAGTTACTTGGGACTCAGCTCTGGAAACACCATATATTTT. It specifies CASSYLGLSSGNTIYF.

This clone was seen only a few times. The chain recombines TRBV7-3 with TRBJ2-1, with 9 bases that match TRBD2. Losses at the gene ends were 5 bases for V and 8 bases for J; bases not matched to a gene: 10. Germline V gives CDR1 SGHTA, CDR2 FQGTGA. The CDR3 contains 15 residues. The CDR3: CASSRGIGTSYEQFF. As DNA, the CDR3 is TGTGCCAGCAGCCGGGGGATTGGGACTAGCTATGAGCAGTTCTTC. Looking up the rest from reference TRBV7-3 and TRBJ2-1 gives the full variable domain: GAGVSQTPSNKVTEKGKYVELRCDPISGHTALYWYRQSLGQGPEFLIYFQGTGAADDSGLPNDRFFAVRPEGSVSTLKIQRTERGDSAVYLCASSRGIGTSYEQFFGPGTRLTVL.

The CDR3 sequence: CASSLDLVGQEHYGYTF. The CDR3 DNA sequence: TGTGCCAGCAGCTTGGATTTGGTGGGACAGGAGCACTATGGCTACACCTTC. This chain uses TRBV5-6 with TRBJ1-2; 8 nucleotides line up with TRBD1. V lost 0 bases, J lost 3 bases, and 10 bases stayed unmatched. Germline V gene sequence: CDR1 SGHDT, CDR2 YYEEEE. The CDR3 has 17 amino acids.

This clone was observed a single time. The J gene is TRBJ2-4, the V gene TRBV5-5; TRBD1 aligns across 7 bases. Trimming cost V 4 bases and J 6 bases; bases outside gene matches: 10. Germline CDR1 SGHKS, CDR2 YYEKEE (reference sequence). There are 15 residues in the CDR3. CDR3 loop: CASSDRERNLNIQYF. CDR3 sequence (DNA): TGTGCCAGCAGCGACAGGGAGAGGAACCTAAACATTCAGTACTTC.